The 20 T cell receptor beta chains given below trace back to one sample, sequenced in a study of CD8+CD57+ T cells in acquired aplastic anemia. TCR beta VDJ and CDR3 profiles were obtained from a genomic DNA template. TCRdb re-analysed the reads in MiXCR, keeping a single row per CDR3 protein. The sample includes about 180,000 distinct CDR3 sequences, just over 45% of them seen just once. The sequenced material came from sorted CD4+, CD8+, or CD8+CD57+ T cells (not recorded which) from PBMCs. These receptors were obtained from a human donor in good health.

The count of this clonotype is one. The V and J genes are TRBV29-1 and TRBJ2-7; 7 bases are shared with TRBD2. J lost 8 bases, V lost 7 bases, and 5 bases had no gene match. Germline V gene sequence: CDR1 SQVTM, CDR2 ANQGSEA. The CDR3 consists of 10 residues. The CDR3 DNA follows: TGCAGCGCGGGAGGAACCAAGCAGTACTTC. Residues: CSAGGTKQYF.

Turning to this clonotype: With a much larger clone just one base away, this may be a read error. CDR3 DNA sequence: TGTGCCAGCAGTATCGCTCGAACTAGCGGGGGAAGCACAGATGCGCAGTATTTT. Amino acid sequence: CASSIARTSGGSTDAQYF. The chain joins TRBV12-3 or TRBV12-4 to TRBJ2-3, with TRBD2 identical over 11 bases. CDR3 length equals 18 residues.

This clonotype was recorded many times. CDR3 sequence: CASTKAGTENTEAFF. CDR3 in DNA: TGTGCCAGTACGAAGGCTGGGACGGAAAACACTGAAGCTTTCTTT. The chain uses TRBV25-1 and TRBJ1-1; perhaps TRBD1 as D (5 bases). Trimming left V 9 bases short and J 2 bases short, with 19 bases between. There are 15 residues in the CDR3. Germline lookup yields CDR1 MGHDK and CDR2 SYGVNS. The entire variable domain, with the rest obtained from reference TRBV25-1 and TRBJ1-1, is as follows: EADIYQTPRYLVIGTGKKITLECSQTMGHDKMYWYQQDPGMELHLIHYSYGVNSTEKGDLSSESTVSRIRTEHFPLTLESARPSHTSQYLCASTKAGTENTEAFFGQGTRLTVV.

The chain is built from TRBV10-3 and TRBJ1-1, with D maybe TRBD1 (5 bases). The V end was cut by 4 bases, the J end by 7 bases, with 7 bases between. This CDR3 contains 11 residues. The germline gives CDR1 ENHRY, CDR2 SYGVKD. The CDR3 spells CAISGGGEAFF. In nucleotides, the CDR3 is TGTGCCATCAGTGGCGGGGGTGAAGCTTTCTTT.

This clonotype occurred a few times. V gene TRBV20-1 combines with J gene TRBJ2-7; 8 nucleotides line up with TRBD1. CDR1 and CDR2 from the germline V gene are DFQATT and SNEGSKA (reference sequence). The ends lost 1 base at V and 3 bases at J; junction bases unmatched: 2. CDR3 length: 13 residues. The DNA of the CDR3 is TGCAGTGCTAGAGGAGGACAGGGCTACGAGCAGTACTTC. Translating gives CSARGGQGYEQYF.

The genes are TRBV24-1 and TRBJ2-1; 7 nucleotides align to TRBD2. CDR1 and CDR2 (germline): KGHDR, SFDVKD. There are 15 residues in the CDR3. Trimming cost V 7 bases and J 4 bases; bases outside gene matches: 9. The CDR3 is CATSVGGTDYNEQFF. CDR3 in DNA: TGTGCCACCAGCGTCGGGGGGACGGATTACAATGAGCAGTTCTTC.

Concerning this clonotype itself: Germline is not matched at one junction end, which may reflect a read error. This rearrangement joins TRBV13 to TRBJ2-7, with a possible D match to TRBD2 (6 bases). CDR1 is PRHDT and CDR2 is FYEKMQ in the germline V gene (reference sequence). The CDR3 has 15 amino acids. The CDR3 DNA is TGTGCCAGCAGCTTAGGCGGCAGGAGGGCCTACGAGCAGTACTTT. Protein: CASSLGGRRAYEQYF.

V and J are TRBV6-1 and TRBJ1-5; TRBD1 agrees at 7 bases. The V segment lost 2 bases and the J segment 9 bases; nucleotides outside the gene matches: 10. The CDR3 sequence is 15 residues long. Germline V gene lookup returns CDR1 MNHNS and CDR2 SASEGT. In DNA form, the CDR3 reads TGTGCCAGCAGTGAATCTTACAGGGGATTTCGGCCCCAGCATTTT. This gives the protein CASSESYRGFRPQHF.

This clonotype was detected a few times. The chain has TRBV18 and TRBJ1-1; D not resolved. From germline, CDR1 is KGHSH and CDR2 LQKENI. The CDR3 extends over 13 amino acids. Between the trimmed V and J ends, which lost 2 bases and 1 base, there was a span of 5 bases. Written as DNA, the CDR3 is TGTGCCAGCTCACCAAGTGCGAACACTGAAGCTTTCTTT. Encoded protein: CASSPSANTEAFF.

As regards this clonotype: One end of the junction does not line up with germline, which may come from a read error. The chain employs TRBV7-2 and TRBJ2-5, with TRBD2 matching 11 bases. The CDR3 sequence is 15 residues long. Per the germline V gene, CDR1 is SGHTA and CDR2 is FQGNSA. The CDR3 nucleotides read TGTGCCAGCAGTTTGGATGGGGTTAGCGGGGGGGCCTTGCACTTC. Translation: CASSLDGVSGGALHF.

The count of this clonotype is one. The chain is built from TRBV5-4 and TRBJ2-7, with 9 bases matching TRBD1. This CDR3 has 13 residues. From germline, CDR1 is SGHNT and CDR2 YYREEE (reference sequence). Germline trimming cut 4 bases from V and 7 bases from J; bases unmatched to any gene: 6. The CDR3 is CASSRGTGREQYF. The CDR3 DNA reads as TGTGCCAGCAGCAGGGGGACAGGGCGAGAGCAGTACTTC.

This clonotype was seen repeatedly, ten times or more. The CDR3 region has the DNA TGTGCCACCAGTGCCGTTGACAGGATTTACAATGAGCAGTTCTTC. The encoded protein is CATSAVDRIYNEQFF. The chain combines TRBV24-1 with TRBJ2-1; D might be TRBD1 (6 bases). Germline loops: CDR1 KGHDR, CDR2 SFDVKD. Trimming removed 5 bases at V and 4 bases at J, with 14 bases between. The CDR3 has 15 residues.

The rearrangement uses TRBV7-3 and TRBJ2-2, with 7 bases fitting TRBD1. Germline values: CDR1 SGHTA, CDR2 FQGTGA. V dropped 5 bases and J dropped 0; count of bases not matched to a gene: 3. The CDR3 has 15 amino acids. The CDR3 nucleotides read TGTGCCAGCAGCCGACAGGGACCGAACACCGGGGAGCTGTTTTTT. It encodes CASSRQGPNTGELFF. Supplemented by reference TRBV7-3 and TRBJ2-2, the full variable domain reads GAGVSQTPSNKVTEKGKYVELRCDPISGHTALYWYRQSLGQGPEFLIYFQGTGAADDSGLPNDRFFAVRPEGSVSTLKIQRTERGDSAVYLCASSRQGPNTGELFFGEGSRLTVL.

J is TRBJ2-7 and V is TRBV20-1; D is undetermined. Germline CDR1 and CDR2: DFQATT and SNEGSKA (reference sequence). CDR3 length equals 14 residues. V shed 5 bases and J shed 1 base, with 15 bases lying between them. DNA for the CDR3: TGCAGTGCTCCTAAGATTGGGAAGTCCTACGAGCAGTACTTC. Translated, it gives CSAPKIGKSYEQYF.

This clonotype was seen at least ten times. The CDR3: CATNEGPGQGAGLSNQPQHF. Written as DNA, the CDR3 is TGTGCCACCAATGAAGGGCCGGGACAGGGGGCCGGGTTGAGCAATCAGCCCCAGCATTTT. V is TRBV24-1 and J is TRBJ1-5; 12 bases agree with TRBD1. Germline-derived CDR1 and CDR2 are KGHDR and SFDVKD. This CDR3 has 20 residues. Losses at the gene ends were 8 bases for V and 1 base for J; bases not matched to a gene: 17.

The rearrangement uses TRBV29-1 and TRBJ2-1; the match to TRBD2 covers 11 bases. This CDR3 is built from 15 residues. With V trimmed by 1 base and J by 4 bases, 3 bases remained unmatched. Germline V gives CDR1 SQVTM, CDR2 ANQGSEA. The CDR3 sequence is CSVEGTSGYYNEQFF. The CDR3 nucleotides are TGCAGCGTTGAAGGGACTAGCGGGTATTACAATGAGCAGTTCTTC.

The gene calls are TRBV20-1 and TRBJ2-7; D ambiguous. With 6 bases removed from V and 1 base from J, the gap between germline ends came to 13 bases. This CDR3 is built from 13 residues. The germline V gene has CDR1 DFQATT and CDR2 SNEGSKA (reference sequence). CDR3 coding DNA: TGCAGTGCCCCCCCGCCGAATTCCTACGAGCAGTACTTC. Amino acids: CSAPPPNSYEQYF.

This clonotype occurred many times. The chain has TRBV14 and TRBJ2-1; TRBD2 matches 8 bases. CDR3 size: 16 residues. Germline CDR1 and CDR2: SGHDN and FVKESK. The trim removed 3 bases at V and 7 bases at J, leaving 11 bases unmatched. The CDR3 loop is CASSHLASGPLNEQFF. The CDR3 nucleotides read TGTGCCAGCAGCCATTTGGCTAGCGGGCCGCTTAATGAGCAGTTCTTC.

This clonotype was seen more than once but under ten times. The V and J genes are TRBV6-1 and TRBJ2-4; D is unresolved. The germline CDR1 and CDR2 sequences are MNHNS and SASEGT. V lost 5 bases, J lost 7 bases, and 18 bases lay in between. This CDR3 is 15 amino acids long. The CDR3 sequence is CASSTPLSEQNIQYF. The DNA of the CDR3 is TGTGCCAGCAGTACTCCCCTATCGGAGCAGAACATTCAGTACTTC.

This clonotype showed up many times. This rearrangement joins TRBV2 to TRBJ2-5; 13 bases fit TRBD2. Germline V gene sequence: CDR1 SNHLY, CDR2 FYNNEI. There are 16 residues in the CDR3. Losses at the gene ends were 5 bases for V and 4 bases for J; bases not matched to a gene: 7. The CDR3 region has the DNA TGTGCCAGCAGTAGGACTAGCGGGAGTGTGGGAGAGACCCAGTACTTC. It translates to CASSRTSGSVGETQYF.